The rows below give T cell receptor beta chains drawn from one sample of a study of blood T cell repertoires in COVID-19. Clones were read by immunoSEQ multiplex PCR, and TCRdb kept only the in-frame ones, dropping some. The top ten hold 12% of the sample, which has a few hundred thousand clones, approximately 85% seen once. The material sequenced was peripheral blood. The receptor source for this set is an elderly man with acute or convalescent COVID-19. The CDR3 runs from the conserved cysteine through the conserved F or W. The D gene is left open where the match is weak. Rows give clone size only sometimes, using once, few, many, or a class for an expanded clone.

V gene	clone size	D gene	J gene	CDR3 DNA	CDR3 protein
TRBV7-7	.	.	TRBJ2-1	TGTGCTAGCAGCTTGGGAGTAAACAATGAGCAGTTCTTC	CASSLGVNNEQFF
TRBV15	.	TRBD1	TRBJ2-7	TGTGCCACCAGCAGTCCCGACAGGGCATTGACCTACGAGCAGTACTTC	CATSSPDRALTYEQYF
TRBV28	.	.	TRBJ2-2	TGTGCCAGCAGTTTATTGGACAGTAGTCCGAACACCGGGGAGCTGTTTTTT	CASSLLDSSPNTGELFF
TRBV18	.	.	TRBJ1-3	TGTGCCAGCTCGTCTATCCCGGGACTCCTGAGCTCTGGAAACACCATATATTTT	CASSSIPGLLSSGNTIYF
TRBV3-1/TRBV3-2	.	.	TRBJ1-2	TGTGCCAGCAGCCAAGATGTACTATTATATGGCTACACCTTC	CASSQDVLLYGYTF
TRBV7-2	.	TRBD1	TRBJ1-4	TGTGCCAGCAGCTCGGACAGGGACGGGGCTAATGAAAAACTGTTTTTT	CASSSDRDGANEKLFF
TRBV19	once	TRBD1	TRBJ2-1	TGTGCCAGTAGGCGGGACAGGGGTTCATACAATGAGCAGTTCTTC	CASRRDRGSYNEQFF
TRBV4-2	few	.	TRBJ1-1	TGTGCCAGCAGCCAAGAACTTGTCGGTGAAGCTTTCTTT	CASSQELVGEAFF
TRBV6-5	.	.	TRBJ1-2	TGTGCCAGCAGTTACCGTTCACGCGGCTATGGCTACACCTTC	CASSYRSRGYGYTF
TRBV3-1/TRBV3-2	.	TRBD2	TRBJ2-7	TGTGCCAGCAGCCAAGGTCAAGGGTACGGCGGGCGGGGGGCCTACGAGCAGTACTTC	CASSQGQGYGGRGAYEQYF
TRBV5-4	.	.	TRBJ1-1	TGTGCCAGCAGCTTGGGGGGCGACAGACCGTGGACTGAAGCTTTCTTT	CASSLGGDRPWTEAFF
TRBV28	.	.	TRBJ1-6	TGTGCCAGCAGTTTCCCACAGGGTAGAGATTCACCCCTCCACTTT	CASSFPQGRDSPLHF
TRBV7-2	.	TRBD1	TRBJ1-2	TGTGCCAGCAGCTTAGAGGGGACAGGGACAAACTATGGCTACACCTTC	CASSLEGTGTNYGYTF
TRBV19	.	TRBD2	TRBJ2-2	TGTGCCAGTAGTTCGAATAGCGGGGTTTTGAGCACCGGGGAGCTGTTTTTT	CASSSNSGVLSTGELFF